The 5 T cell receptor beta chains listed next were all sequenced from one sample in a study of human T cells and chemical hapten exposure. Time point here: patch test 1, 2 weeks after DPC sensitization. Treatment described: therapeutic diphenylcyclopropenone sensitization with weekly scalp DPC. TCRdb re-analysed the RACE reads in MiXCR, keeping a single row per CDR3 protein. This sample has roughly 190,000 distinct CDR3 sequences, with about a fifth found just once. This sample comprised whole blood, obtained in connection with sensitization to the hapten diphenylcyclopropenone (DPC). Receptors were obtained from a woman aged 45-59 years with alopecia areata. Some clones in this sample may be carry-over from other donors' samples.

The sample holds a few counts of this clonotype. CDR3 sequence: CSARDNPEAFF. The CDR3 DNA follows: TGCAGTGCTAGAGATAATCCTGAAGCTTTCTTT. The V gene is TRBV20-1, the J gene TRBJ1-1; D gene ambiguous. The CDR3 loop spans 11 amino acids. V was cut by 0 bases and J by 6 bases, with 5 bases left in between. The germline V gene encodes CDR1 DFQATT and CDR2 SNEGSKA (reference sequence).

The genes are TRBV24-1 and TRBJ2-3; tentative D call: TRBD1 (10 bases). The CDR3 length is 22 residues. V lost 4 bases and J 0 bases, leaving 31 bases between the germline ends. Per germline, CDR1 KGHDR and CDR2 SFDVKD. The CDR3 sequence is CATSERQGATSGPTISTDTQYF. Here the CDR3 DNA reads TGTGCCACCAGTGAACGACAGGGGGCGACTAGCGGACCCACTATTAGCACAGATACGCAGTATTTT.

V and J are TRBV3-1 and TRBJ2-5; 13 bases are shared with TRBD2. This CDR3 has 18 amino acids. Germline V gives CDR1 LGHDT, CDR2 YNNKEL (reference sequence). V trimming: 4 bases; J trimming: 5 bases; junction bases outside the gene matches: 13. CDR3 protein: CASSPAPGLAGVGETQYF. The CDR3 bases are TGTGCCAGCAGCCCCGCACCCGGACTAGCGGGAGTGGGTGAGACCCAGTACTTC.

This clonotype was found many times. This rearrangement joins TRBV25-1 to TRBJ2-1, with D unresolved. Germline V gene sequence: CDR1 MGHDK, CDR2 SYGVNS. The CDR3 has 14 residues. The ends were cut back, 3 bases at V and 6 bases at J, with 12 bases in the middle. This CDR3 is CASSDRYWGNEQFF. CDR3 nucleotides: TGTGCCAGCAGTGACAGATATTGGGGCAATGAGCAGTTCTTC.

This clonotype turned up a few times. The chain has TRBV20-1 and TRBJ2-7, with 11 bases aligning to TRBD1. The junction had 16 bases not matched to a gene; V was cut back by 6 bases and J by 0 bases. Per the germline V gene, CDR1 is DFQATT and CDR2 is SNEGSKA (reference sequence). The CDR3 loop spans 18 amino acids. The CDR3 reads CSARSGTGGHLSSYEQYF. The CDR3 DNA is TGCAGTGCCAGATCCGGGACAGGGGGTCATCTTAGCTCCTACGAGCAGTACTTC.